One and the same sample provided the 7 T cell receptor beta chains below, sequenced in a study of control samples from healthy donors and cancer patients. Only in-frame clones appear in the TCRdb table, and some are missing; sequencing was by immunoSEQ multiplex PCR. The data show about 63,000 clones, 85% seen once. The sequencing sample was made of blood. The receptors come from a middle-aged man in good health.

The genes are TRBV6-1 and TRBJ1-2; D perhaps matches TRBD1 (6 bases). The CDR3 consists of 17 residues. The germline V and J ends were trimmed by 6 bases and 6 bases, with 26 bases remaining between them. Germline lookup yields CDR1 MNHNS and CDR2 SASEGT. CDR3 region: CASREPGPVHRADGYTF. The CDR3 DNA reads TGTGCCAGCAGGGAACCCGGACCCGTACACAGGGCCGATGGCTACACCTTC.

The CDR3 bases are TGTGCCAGCAGTGGCGAGGGGACGTATTTTAACTATGGCTACACCTTC. It encodes CASSGEGTYFNYGYTF. This rearrangement joins TRBV6-6 to TRBJ1-2, with D possibly TRBD1 on 5 matching bases. Germline V gives CDR1 MNHNY, CDR2 SVGAGI (reference sequence). Trimming took 5 bases from V and 1 from J, leaving 17 bases between them. This CDR3 comprises 16 residues.

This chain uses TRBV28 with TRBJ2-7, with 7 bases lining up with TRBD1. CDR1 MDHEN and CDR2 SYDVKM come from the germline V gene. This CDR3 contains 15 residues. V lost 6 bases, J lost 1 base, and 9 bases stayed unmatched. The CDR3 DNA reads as TGTGCCAGCAGCCAACCGAGGGGGCAATCCTACGAGCAGTACTTC. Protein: CASSQPRGQSYEQYF.

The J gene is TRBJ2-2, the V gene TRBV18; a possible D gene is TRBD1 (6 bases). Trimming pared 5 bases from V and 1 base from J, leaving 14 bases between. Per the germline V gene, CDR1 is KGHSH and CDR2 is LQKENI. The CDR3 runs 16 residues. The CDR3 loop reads CASSSQGSRNTGELFF. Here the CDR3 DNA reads TGTGCCAGCTCATCCCAGGGGTCGCGGAACACCGGGGAGCTGTTTTTT.

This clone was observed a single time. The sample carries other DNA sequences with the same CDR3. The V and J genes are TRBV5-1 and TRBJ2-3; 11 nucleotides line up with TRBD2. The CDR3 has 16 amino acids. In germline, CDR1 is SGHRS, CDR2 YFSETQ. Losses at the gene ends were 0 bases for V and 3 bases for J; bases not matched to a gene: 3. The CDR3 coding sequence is TGCGCCAGCAGCTTGGGGGCTAGCGGGGGGACAGATACGCAGTATTTT. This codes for CASSLGASGGTDTQYF.

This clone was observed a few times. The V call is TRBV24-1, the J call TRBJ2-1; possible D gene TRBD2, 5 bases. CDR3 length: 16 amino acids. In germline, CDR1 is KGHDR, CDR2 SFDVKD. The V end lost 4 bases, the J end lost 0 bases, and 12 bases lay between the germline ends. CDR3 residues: CATSDQRISSYNEQFF. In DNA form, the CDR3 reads TGTGCCACCAGTGACCAGCGGATAAGCTCCTACAATGAGCAGTTCTTC.

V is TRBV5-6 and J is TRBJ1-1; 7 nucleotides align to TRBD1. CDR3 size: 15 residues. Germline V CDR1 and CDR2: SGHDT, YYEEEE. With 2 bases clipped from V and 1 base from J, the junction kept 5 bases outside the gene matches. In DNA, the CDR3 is TGTGCCAGCAGCTTAAGGGGGCTAAGGAACACTGAAGCTTTCTTT. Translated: CASSLRGLRNTEAFF.